This TCR beta chain is drawn from a study of shared clonotypes between healthy human individuals. Study observations and caveats: The generation probabilities recorded for non-shared clonotypes fell below those of clonotypes shared by all four donors. The study generally estimated greater richness for naive than memory subsets.

Libraries were prepared by immunoSEQ multiplex PCR; TCRdb keeps only in-frame clonotypes and omits some of them. The sample includes about 600,000 clones, roughly 98% seen only once; the top ten take 0.25% to 0.35%. This CDR3 has 15 residues. Trimming removed 2 bases at V and 4 bases at J, with 16 bases between. Germline V CDR1 and CDR2: SGHNT, YYREEE (reference sequence). CD8 cells regarded as naive lacked CD45RO, were positively chosen for CCR7, and omitted terminally differentiated effector memory CD45RA+ cells. Turning to this clone: Its matching antigen is unknown.

The chain couples TRBV5-4 to TRBJ2-7; a possible D gene is TRBD1 (6 bases). The TCR originated in a man aged 30 to 45 in good health. Specimen: naive CD8+ T cells sorted from blood. In nucleotides, the CDR3 is TGTGCCAGCAGCTTAAGTACAGGGCGTGGATACGAGCAGTACTTC. Protein sequence: CASSLSTGRGYEQYF.